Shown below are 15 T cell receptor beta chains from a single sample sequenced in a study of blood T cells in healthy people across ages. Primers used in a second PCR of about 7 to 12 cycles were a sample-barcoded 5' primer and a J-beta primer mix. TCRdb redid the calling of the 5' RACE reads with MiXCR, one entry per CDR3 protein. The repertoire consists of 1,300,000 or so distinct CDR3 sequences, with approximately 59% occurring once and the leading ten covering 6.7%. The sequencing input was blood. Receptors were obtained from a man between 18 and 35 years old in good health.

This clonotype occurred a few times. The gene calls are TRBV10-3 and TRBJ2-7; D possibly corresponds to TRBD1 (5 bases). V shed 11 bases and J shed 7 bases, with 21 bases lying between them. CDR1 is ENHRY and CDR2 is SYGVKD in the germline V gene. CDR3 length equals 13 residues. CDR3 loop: CASEDSQTREQYF. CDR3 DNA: TGTGCCTCGGAAGACAGTCAGACCCGGGAGCAGTACTTC.

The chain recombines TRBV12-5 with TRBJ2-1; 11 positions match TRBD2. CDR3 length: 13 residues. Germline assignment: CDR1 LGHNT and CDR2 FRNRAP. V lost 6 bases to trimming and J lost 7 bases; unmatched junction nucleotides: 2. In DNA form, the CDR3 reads TGTGCTAGTGGATGGACTAGCGGGAATGAGCAGTTCTTC. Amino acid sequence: CASGWTSGNEQFF.

The CDR3 region has the DNA TGTGCCATCCTTACCGGGACTAGCGGGGGGGCAGGATACGAGCAGTACTTC. As protein: CAILTGTSGGAGYEQYF. V usage is TRBV10-3 and J usage is TRBJ2-7, with 16 bases fitting TRBD2. Germline V gives CDR1 ENHRY, CDR2 SYGVKD. Trimming took 8 bases from V and 4 from J; bases not matched to a gene: 11. CDR3 length: 17 amino acids.

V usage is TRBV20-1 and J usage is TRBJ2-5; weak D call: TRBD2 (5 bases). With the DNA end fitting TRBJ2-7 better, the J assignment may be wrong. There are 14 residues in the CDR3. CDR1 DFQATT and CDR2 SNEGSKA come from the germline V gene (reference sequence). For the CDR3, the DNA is TGCAGTGCTAGAGACTCCGGGGAGTCCTACGAGCAGTACTTC. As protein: CSARDSGESYEQYF.

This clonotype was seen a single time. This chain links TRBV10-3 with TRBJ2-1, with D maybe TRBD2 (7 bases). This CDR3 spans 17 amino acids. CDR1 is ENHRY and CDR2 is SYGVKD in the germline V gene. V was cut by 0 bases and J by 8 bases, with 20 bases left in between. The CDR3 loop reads CAISESVGGGHGDEQFF. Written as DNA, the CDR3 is TGTGCCATCAGTGAGTCGGTAGGGGGGGGACATGGCGATGAGCAGTTCTTC.

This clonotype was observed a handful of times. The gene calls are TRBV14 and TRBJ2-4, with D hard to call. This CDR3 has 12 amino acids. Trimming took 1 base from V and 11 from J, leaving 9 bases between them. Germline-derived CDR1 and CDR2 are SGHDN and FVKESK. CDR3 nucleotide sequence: TGTGCCAGCAGCCAAGTACAGAACCTTCAGTACTTC. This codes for CASSQVQNLQYF.

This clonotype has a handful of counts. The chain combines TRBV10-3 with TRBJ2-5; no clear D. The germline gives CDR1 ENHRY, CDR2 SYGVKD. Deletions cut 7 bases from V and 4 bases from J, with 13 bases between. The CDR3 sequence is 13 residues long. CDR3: CAIKGNPRETQYF. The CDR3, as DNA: TGTGCCATCAAGGGTAATCCACGAGAGACCCAGTACTTC.

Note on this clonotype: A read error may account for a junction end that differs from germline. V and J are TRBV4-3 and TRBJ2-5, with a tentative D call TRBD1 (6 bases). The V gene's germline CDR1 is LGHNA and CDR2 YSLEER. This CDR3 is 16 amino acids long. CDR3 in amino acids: CASSQDGTTGQETRYF. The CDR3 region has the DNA TGCGCCAGCAGCCAAGATGGCACAACAGGGCAAGAGACCCGGTACTTC.

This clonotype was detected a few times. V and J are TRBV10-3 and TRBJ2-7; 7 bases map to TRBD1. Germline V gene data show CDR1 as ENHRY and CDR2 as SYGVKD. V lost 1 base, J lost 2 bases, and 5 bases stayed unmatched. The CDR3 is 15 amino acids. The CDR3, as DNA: TGTGCCATCAGTGAGTACGACAGGGAACCCTACGAGCAGTACTTC. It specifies CAISEYDREPYEQYF.

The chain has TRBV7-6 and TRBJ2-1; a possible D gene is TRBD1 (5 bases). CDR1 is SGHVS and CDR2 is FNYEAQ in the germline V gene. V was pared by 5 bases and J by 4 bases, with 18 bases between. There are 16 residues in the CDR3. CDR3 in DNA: TGTGCCAGCAGCCCCCGAGTAGGGGCCGATTACAATGAGCAGTTCTTC. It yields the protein CASSPRVGADYNEQFF. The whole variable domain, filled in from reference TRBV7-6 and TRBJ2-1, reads GAGVSQSPRYKVTKRGQDVALRCDPISGHVSLYWYRQALGQGPEFLTYFNYEAQQDKSGLPNDRFSAERPEGSISTLTIQRTEQRDSAMYRCASSPRVGADYNEQFFGPGTRLTVL.

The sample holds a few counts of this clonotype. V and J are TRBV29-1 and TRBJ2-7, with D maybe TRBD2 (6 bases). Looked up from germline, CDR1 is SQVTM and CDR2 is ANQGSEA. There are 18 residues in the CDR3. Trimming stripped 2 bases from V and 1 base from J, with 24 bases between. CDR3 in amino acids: CSVERQGGETGESYEQYF. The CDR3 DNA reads TGCAGCGTTGAACGGCAGGGCGGTGAGACGGGAGAGTCCTACGAGCAGTACTTC.

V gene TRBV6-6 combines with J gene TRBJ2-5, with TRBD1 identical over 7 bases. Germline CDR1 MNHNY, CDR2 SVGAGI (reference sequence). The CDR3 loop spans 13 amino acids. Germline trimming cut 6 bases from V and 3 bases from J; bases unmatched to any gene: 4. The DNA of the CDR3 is TGTGCCAGCAGACAGGGGTTAGAAGAGACCCAGTACTTC. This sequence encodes CASRQGLEETQYF.

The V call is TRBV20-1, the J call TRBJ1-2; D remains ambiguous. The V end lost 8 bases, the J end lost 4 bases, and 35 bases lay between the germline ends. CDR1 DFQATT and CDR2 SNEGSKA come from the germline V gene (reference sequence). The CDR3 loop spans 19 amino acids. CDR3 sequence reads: CSSTPPGGPLKGGGYGYTF. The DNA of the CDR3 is TGCAGTTCAACCCCCCCCGGAGGCCCGCTAAAAGGAGGAGGCTATGGCTACACCTTC.

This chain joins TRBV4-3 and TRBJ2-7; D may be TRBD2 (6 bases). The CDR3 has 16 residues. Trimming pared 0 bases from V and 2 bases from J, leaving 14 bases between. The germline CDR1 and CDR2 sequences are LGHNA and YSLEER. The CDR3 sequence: CASSQDREARAYEQYF. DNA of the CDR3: TGCGCCAGCAGCCAAGATAGGGAGGCCAGGGCCTACGAGCAGTACTTC.

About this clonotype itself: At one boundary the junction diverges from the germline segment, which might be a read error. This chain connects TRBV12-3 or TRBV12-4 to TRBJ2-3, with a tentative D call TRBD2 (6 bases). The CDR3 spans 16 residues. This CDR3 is CASSLGSGRITDMQYF. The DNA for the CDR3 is TGTGCCAGCAGTTTAGGTTCGGGGAGGATCACAGATATGCAGTATTTT.